This T cell receptor beta chain was identified in a study of CD8+ T cells in alopecia areata. For the study at large: Tofacitinib administration to treated patients was oral, at 5 to 10 mg twice daily. Using the percentage of affected scalp area, treated patients' severity was scored.

Treatment meaning: oral pan-JAK inhibitor, 5-10 mg twice daily. Alopecia areata patients provided lesional scalp punch biopsies and peripheral blood, both collected for the study. The sorting of PBMCs gave CD4+ and CD8+ T cells. It was cDNA, reverse transcribed from extracted RNA, that served as the sequencing template. Using immunoSEQ multiplex PCR, the repertoire was profiled, and TCRdb retains in-frame clones only, with some absent. Of around 180,000 clones in the sample, under 80% were seen once. Germline loops: CDR1 SGDLS, CDR2 YYNGEE. CDR3 length: 14 residues. With 3 bases removed from V and 7 bases from J, the gap between germline ends came to 11 bases.

The chain is built from TRBV9 and TRBJ1-6, with D tentatively TRBD1 (6 bases). Here the sequenced sample was CD4+ T cells sorted from blood, taken around week 50, from a patient treated with tofacitinib. The sequence derives from a human donor with alopecia areata. The CDR3 loop is CASSAGDLNSPLHF. For the CDR3, the DNA is TGTGCCAGCAGCGCAGGGGATTTGAATTCACCCCTCCACTTT.